This record looks at one T cell receptor (beta chain) sequence and its context. Profiled with immunoSEQ multiplex PCR; TCRdb holds only in-frame clones, not every one. The sample lists 150,000 to 200,000 clones, 85% to 90% occurring once. The germline V gene encodes CDR1 KGHDR and CDR2 SFDVKD. CDR3 size: 15 residues. Germline trimming cut 4 bases from V and 4 bases from J; bases unmatched to any gene: 4. Adults between about 18 and 95 years of age took part from about 24 US areas. The data belong to a study of blood T cell repertoires in COVID-19. About the study: Spain, Italy and the United States supplied samples that represented acute and convalescent COVID-19.

Sequencing input: PBMCs or T cells enriched from blood (not recorded which). The chain has TRBV24-1 and TRBJ2-1; 9 bases are shared with TRBD1. This sequence originates from a middle-aged woman with acute COVID-19. The CDR3 spells CATSDPGQGYNEQFF. CDR3 DNA: TGTGCCACCAGTGACCCGGGACAGGGTTACAATGAGCAGTTCTTC.